The 17 T cell receptor beta chains below all came from one sample that was sequenced in a study of T-cell reconstitution after alpha-beta-depleted transplantation in children. The authors prepared the TCRbeta library with unique molecular identifiers. TCRdb itself ran the PCR reads through MiXCR, one entry per CDR3 protein. The sample lists around 490,000 distinct CDR3 sequences, 11% seen once, with 14% in the top ten. Here the sequenced sample was PBMCs, mostly from graft donor cells, taken 180 days after TCRalphabeta/CD19-depleted stem cell transplant. The receptors were sampled from a female patient between 2 and 10 years old who had a stem cell transplant for aplastic anemia, so the T cells may come from the graft donor.

The rearrangement joins TRBV12-3 or TRBV12-4 to TRBJ2-4; D gene unclear. CDR3 length: 15 residues. Trimming removed 1 base at V and 7 bases at J, with 14 bases between. CDR3 nucleotide sequence: TGTGCCAGCAGTTTAGGGTCACCCCTGGAGAACATTCAGTACTTC. It codes for CASSLGSPLENIQYF.

The chain is built from TRBV9 and TRBJ2-1; D remains ambiguous. Germline CDR1 and CDR2: SGDLS and YYNGEE. Trimming shortened V by 0 bases and J by 6 bases, and 13 bases separated the two germline ends. CDR3 size: 15 residues. CDR3 nucleotide sequence: TGTGCCAGCAGCGTAGGACGCCCCCAAGGCAATGAGCAGTTCTTC. It codes for CASSVGRPQGNEQFF.

The V gene is TRBV6-1, the J gene TRBJ1-1; D unclear. This CDR3 comprises 13 residues. Germline-derived CDR1 and CDR2 are MNHNS and SASEGT. Trimming took off 6 bases at V and 6 bases at J, with 14 bases between the two ends. In DNA, the CDR3 is TGTGCCAGCAGCTCCGTCTGGAAGGCTGAAGCTTTCTTT. Protein sequence: CASSSVWKAEAFF.

The J gene is TRBJ2-1, the V gene TRBV12-3 or TRBV12-4, with TRBD2 identical over 10 bases. CDR3 size: 15 residues. Trimming cost V 6 bases and J 8 bases; bases outside gene matches: 10. The CDR3 spells CASSPLAGGRDEQFF. As DNA, the CDR3 is TGTGCCAGCAGCCCTTTAGCGGGAGGTAGAGATGAGCAGTTCTTC.

This clonotype occurred a few times. The chain is built from TRBV7-2 and TRBJ2-7; maybe TRBD2 (7 bases). Germline V gene lookup returns CDR1 SGHTA and CDR2 FQGNSA. Between the trimmed V and J ends, which lost 4 bases and 6 bases, there was a span of 19 bases. CDR3 size: 15 residues. The DNA for the CDR3 is TGTGCCAGCAGCTGGAGGCCCCGGGGGGCCTCCGAGCAGTACTTC. This translates into CASSWRPRGASEQYF.

This clonotype was recorded a few times. The V gene is TRBV10-3, the J gene TRBJ2-3; no definite D call. Trimming cost V 2 bases and J 0 bases, with 15 bases left between them. Germline V gene lookup returns CDR1 ENHRY and CDR2 SYGVKD. The CDR3 loop spans 17 amino acids. The CDR3 is CAISEPQTTTSTDTQYF. The CDR3 coding sequence is TGTGCCATCAGTGAGCCACAGACAACAACTAGCACAGATACGCAGTATTTT.

This clonotype was seen many times. The chain combines TRBV7-9 with TRBJ1-4; maybe TRBD1 (6 bases). Germline CDR1 is SEHNR and CDR2 is FQNEAQ (reference sequence). V lost 9 bases, J lost 3 bases, and 14 bases lay in between. This CDR3 is built from 14 residues. CDR3 loop: CASTHRDPNEKLFF. The CDR3 region has the DNA TGTGCCAGTACCCACAGGGATCCTAATGAAAAACTGTTTTTT.

V is TRBV19 and J is TRBJ1-1; possibly TRBD1 for D (6 bases). Looked up from germline, CDR1 is LNHDA and CDR2 is SQIVND (reference sequence). Trimming stripped 5 bases from V and 0 bases from J, with 13 bases between. The CDR3 runs 15 residues. Written as DNA, the CDR3 is TGTGCCAGTAGTGACCCAGGGGATATGAACACTGAAGCTTTCTTT. Translation: CASSDPGDMNTEAFF.

V and J are TRBV12-5 and TRBJ2-1, with a weak D call TRBD1 (6 bases). The CDR3 runs 16 residues. Looked up from germline, CDR1 is LGHNT and CDR2 is FRNRAP. V lost 3 bases, J lost 5 bases, and 17 bases lay in between. The CDR3 DNA reads TGTGCTAGTGGTTTCGGCGGCGACAGGAAAAACAATGAGCAGTTCTTC. Encoded protein: CASGFGGDRKNNEQFF. Using reference TRBV12-5 and TRBJ2-1 for the parts outside the CDR3, the full variable domain is DARVTQTPRHKVTEMGQEVTMRCQPILGHNTVFWYRQTMMQGLELLAYFRNRAPLDDSGMPKDRFSAEMPDATLATLKIQPSEPRDSAVYFCASGFGGDRKNNEQFFGPGTRLTVL.

This clonotype was detected only a few times. The V gene is TRBV12-5, the J gene TRBJ2-2; D is uncertain. The CDR3 spans 16 residues. Germline assignment: CDR1 LGHNT and CDR2 FRNRAP. V was trimmed by 0 bases and J by 0 bases, leaving 8 bases between them. CDR3 amino acids: CASGLVSLTNTGELFF. The DNA of the CDR3 is TGTGCTAGTGGTTTGGTATCCCTGACGAACACCGGGGAGCTGTTTTTT. The whole variable domain, filled in from reference TRBV12-5 and TRBJ2-2, reads DARVTQTPRHKVTEMGQEVTMRCQPILGHNTVFWYRQTMMQGLELLAYFRNRAPLDDSGMPKDRFSAEMPDATLATLKIQPSEPRDSAVYFCASGLVSLTNTGELFFGEGSRLTVL.

This clonotype has just a few counts. The chain uses TRBV18 and TRBJ1-1; 8 bases are shared with TRBD1. V trimming: 3 bases; J trimming: 10 bases; junction bases outside the gene matches: 10. The CDR3 has 14 residues. Germline CDR1 and CDR2: KGHSH and LQKENI. The CDR3 bases are TGTGCCAGCTCACCCCAGGGACAGGTGGGGACAGCTTTCTTT. Encoded protein: CASSPQGQVGTAFF.

The chain combines TRBV9 with TRBJ2-7, with D maybe TRBD2 (7 bases). The V gene lost 0 bases and the J gene lost 4 bases, with 14 bases spanning the gap. Looked up from germline, CDR1 is SGDLS and CDR2 is YYNGEE. There are 15 residues in the CDR3. The CDR3 is CASSVAEGGVYEQYF. The CDR3, as DNA: TGTGCCAGCAGCGTAGCTGAGGGGGGGGTGTACGAGCAGTACTTC.

The table lists this clonotype with a few counts. The chain couples TRBV7-2 to TRBJ1-6; possible D gene TRBD1, 6 bases. V dropped 2 bases and J dropped 9 bases, with 17 bases sitting between them. Germline V gives CDR1 SGHTA, CDR2 FQGNSA. This CDR3 comprises 16 residues. Here the CDR3 reads CASSLKGLLGGSPLHF. The CDR3 DNA reads as TGTGCCAGCAGCTTAAAAGGGCTCTTAGGGGGTTCACCCCTCCACTTT.

There are a few counts of this clonotype. The chain joins TRBV20-1 to TRBJ2-1, with TRBD2 matching over 12 bases. V shed 6 bases, J shed 7 bases, and the junction held 13 bases outside the gene matches. Germline CDR1 reads DFQATT; CDR2 reads SNEGSKA (reference sequence). This CDR3 spans 16 amino acids. The CDR3: CSAATSGSSGGNEQFF. In DNA, the CDR3 is TGCAGTGCCGCGACTAGCGGGAGTTCGGGGGGGAATGAGCAGTTCTTC.

The chain uses TRBV20-1 and TRBJ2-5, with TRBD1 matching over 11 bases. V was pared by 6 bases and J by 2 bases, with 14 bases of the junction left unmatched. This CDR3 comprises 17 residues. CDR1 is DFQATT and CDR2 is SNEGSKA in the germline V gene (reference sequence). This CDR3 is CSATRDRGGHRQETQYF. CDR3 nucleotide sequence: TGCAGTGCCACACGGGACAGGGGGGGCCACCGTCAAGAGACCCAGTACTTC.

The chain links TRBV7-2 to TRBJ1-2, with D possibly being TRBD1 (5 bases). Trimming stripped 3 bases from V and 0 bases from J, with 23 bases between. The CDR3 loop spans 19 amino acids. Per germline, CDR1 SGHTA and CDR2 FQGNSA. CDR3 bases: TGTGCCAGCAGCTTCCTATCCCGTGGGGGGAAGAAGGCTAACTATGGCTACACCTTC. Amino acid sequence: CASSFLSRGGKKANYGYTF.

The chain employs TRBV6-1 and TRBJ2-4; D not certain. The CDR3 extends over 15 amino acids. Germline V lookup: CDR1 MNHNS, CDR2 SASEGT. V was cut by 6 bases and J by 1 base, with 13 bases left in between. The CDR3 protein is CASRPDYQAKNIQYF. The DNA for the CDR3 is TGTGCCAGCAGGCCGGATTACCAGGCCAAAAACATTCAGTACTTC.